These 26 T cell receptor beta chains were all obtained from the same sample, sequenced in a study of beta chain features in type 1 diabetes. The sequenced template was cDNA made from the entire isolated RNA. Profiling relied on immunoSEQ multiplex PCR, and the TCRdb table lists in-frame clones only, not all of them. The sample lists 970,000 or so clones; 17% were seen once. Material for sequencing was naive CD4+ T cells from blood. These receptors all stem from a woman between 18 and 29 years old in good health.

On this clone: At the DNA level, this CDR3 is encoded by other sequences in the same sample as well. V and J are TRBV29-1 and TRBJ2-1; D unresolved. Per the germline V gene, CDR1 is SQVTM and CDR2 is ANQGSEA. CDR3 length equals 13 residues. The ends were cut back, 4 bases at V and 0 bases at J, with 7 bases in the middle. Written as DNA, the CDR3 is TGCAGCGTTGGTAGGGCCTCCTACAATGAGCAGTTCTTC. It encodes CSVGRASYNEQFF.

V and J are TRBV6-1 and TRBJ2-7, with D possibly TRBD2 on 6 matching bases. Trimming pared 7 bases from V and 5 bases from J, leaving 18 bases between. The CDR3 extends over 14 amino acids. Germline CDR1 is MNHNS and CDR2 is SASEGT. CDR3: CASKLDGGFNEQYF. In DNA, the CDR3 is TGTGCCAGCAAACTGGACGGGGGATTCAACGAGCAGTACTTC.

With regard to this clone: This specimen includes other DNA sequences encoding the same CDR3. V and J are TRBV19 and TRBJ2-7; the match to TRBD1 covers 10 bases. V shed 4 bases and J 2 bases; nucleotides not matched to a gene: 2. Germline V gene lookup returns CDR1 LNHDA and CDR2 SQIVND (reference sequence). This CDR3 has 14 amino acids. The CDR3 nucleotides are TGTGCCAGTAGTACCGGGACAGGGGCCTACGAGCAGTACTTC. Translation: CASSTGTGAYEQYF.

This chain links TRBV7-8 with TRBJ2-1, with D maybe TRBD2 (6 bases). V was shortened by 6 bases and J by 1 base, with 10 bases between the two germline ends. The CDR3 extends over 14 amino acids. The V gene's germline CDR1 is SGHVS and CDR2 FQNEAQ. CDR3 in amino acids: CASRRDLSYNEQFF. Written as DNA, the CDR3 is TGTGCCAGCAGGCGGGACTTATCCTACAATGAGCAGTTCTTC.

The gene calls are TRBV16 and TRBJ2-1; 8 nucleotides line up with TRBD2. The CDR3 loop spans 15 amino acids. Germline lookup yields CDR1 KGHSY and CDR2 FQNENV. J was trimmed by 8 bases and V by 4 bases; bases with no gene match: 10. Written as DNA, the CDR3 is TGTGCCAGCAGCCGACGGGAGGGGATTTGGGATGAGCAGTTCTTC. It is translated as CASSRREGIWDEQFF. Variable domain in full (rest from reference TRBV16 and TRBJ2-1): GEEVAQTPKHLVRGEGQKAKLYCAPIKGHSYVFWYQQVLKNEFKFLISFQNENVFDETGMPKERFSAKCLPNSPCSLEIQATKLEDSAVYFCASSRREGIWDEQFFGPGTRLTVL.

V gene TRBV4-3 combines with J gene TRBJ2-4; 15 bases fit TRBD2. CDR1 and CDR2 (germline): LGHNA, YSLEER. V shed 0 bases, J shed 11 bases, and the junction held 14 bases outside the gene matches. This CDR3 is 19 amino acids long. As DNA, the CDR3 is TGCGCCAGCAGCCAAGAAAAAGAAGGACTAGCGGGAGGGCCAGCTGTTCAGTACTTC. Translated: CASSQEKEGLAGGPAVQYF.

The sample holds a few counts of this clone. The chain has TRBV7-2 and TRBJ1-4; the D gene is possibly TRBD1 (5 bases). V lost 5 bases, J lost 2 bases, and 9 bases lay in between. The CDR3 is 14 amino acids. Germline assignment: CDR1 SGHTA and CDR2 FQGNSA. Here the CDR3 DNA reads TGTGCCAGCAGCCCGGGACTGACTAATGAAAAACTGTTTTTT. Translated, it gives CASSPGLTNEKLFF.

The chain uses TRBV4-2 and TRBJ2-5; D remains unclear. The CDR3 totals 14 residues. The V gene lost 0 bases and the J gene lost 1 base, with 6 bases spanning the gap. Germline assignment: CDR1 LGHNA and CDR2 YNFKEQ. The CDR3 loop is CASSQDFVQETQYF. CDR3 sequence (DNA): TGTGCCAGCAGCCAAGACTTCGTCCAAGAGACCCAGTACTTC.

J is TRBJ1-5 and V is TRBV28, with D possibly TRBD1 on 6 matching bases. Between the trimmed V and J ends, which lost 5 bases and 7 bases, there was a span of 9 bases. Germline assignment: CDR1 MDHEN and CDR2 SYDVKM. This CDR3 is 12 amino acids long. This CDR3 reads CASSRDKQPQHF. As DNA, the CDR3 is TGTGCCAGCAGTCGGGACAAACAGCCCCAGCATTTT. Together with reference TRBV28 and TRBJ1-5, the CDR3 gives the full variable domain: DVKVTQSSRYLVKRTGEKVFLECVQDMDHENMFWYRQDPGLGLRLIYFSYDVKMKEKGDIPEGYSVSREKKERFSLILESASTNQTSMYLCASSRDKQPQHFGDGTRLSIL.

The chain has TRBV13 and TRBJ1-2, with 9 positions matching TRBD1. J lost 7 bases, V lost 4 bases, and 10 bases had no gene match. Germline loops: CDR1 PRHDT, CDR2 FYEKMQ (reference sequence). The CDR3 loop spans 15 amino acids. In DNA form, the CDR3 reads TGTGCCAGCAGCTCGGGGACAGGGAAAAAAGGTGGCTACACCTTC. Protein product: CASSSGTGKKGGYTF.

This clone was seen a few times. The genes are TRBV19 and TRBJ1-5, with 7 bases matching TRBD1. V was pared by 3 bases and J by 2 bases, with 4 bases of the junction left unmatched. Germline lookup yields CDR1 LNHDA and CDR2 SQIVND (reference sequence). The CDR3 has 15 residues. CDR3: CASSMGGTGNQPQHF. Here the CDR3 DNA reads TGTGCCAGTAGTATGGGGGGGACAGGCAATCAGCCCCAGCATTTT.

J is TRBJ1-2 and V is TRBV15; 7 bases match TRBD1. V was pared by 3 bases and J by 7 bases, with 11 bases of the junction left unmatched. CDR1 is LNHNV, CDR2 YYDKDF, per germline (reference sequence). The CDR3 runs to 15 residues. CDR3 bases: TGTGCCACCAGCAGCCGTGGGACAGCCGGGGGTGGCTACACCTTC. Protein sequence: CATSSRGTAGGGYTF.

This clone was counted only a few times. The CDR3 DNA reads as TGCAGCGTTGACCCCGTGGGCAAAGAGACCCAGTACTTC. Translated: CSVDPVGKETQYF. The chain recombines TRBV29-1 with TRBJ2-5; D not resolved. Germline CDR1 SQVTM, CDR2 ANQGSEA. The germline V and J ends were trimmed by 3 bases and 3 bases, with 11 bases remaining between them. The CDR3 length is 13 residues.

V is TRBV28 and J is TRBJ1-2; 7 nucleotides line up with TRBD1. V trimming: 6 bases; J trimming: 10 bases; junction bases outside the gene matches: 14. Germline V lookup: CDR1 MDHEN, CDR2 SYDVKM. The CDR3 sequence is 14 residues long. CDR3 in DNA: TGTGCCAGCAGCCACCGCGACAGGGCAAGATTCTACACCTTC. Translated, it gives CASSHRDRARFYTF.

The genes are TRBV7-2 and TRBJ2-5, with D perhaps matching TRBD2 (6 bases). Per germline, CDR1 SGHTA and CDR2 FQGNSA. Trimming removed 2 bases from V and 2 bases from J, with 18 bases in between. The CDR3 length is 17 residues. The CDR3 loop is CASSLRWREDKQETQYF. The CDR3 DNA follows: TGTGCCAGCAGCTTAAGGTGGAGGGAGGACAAACAAGAGACCCAGTACTTC.

The chain links TRBV28 to TRBJ1-3; 7 nucleotides agree with TRBD1. Germline trimming cut 4 bases from V and 5 bases from J; bases unmatched to any gene: 8. CDR1 and CDR2 from the germline V gene are MDHEN and SYDVKM. This CDR3 has 15 amino acids. The CDR3 DNA sequence: TGTGCCAGCAGTTCACACCGGACAGGCAGAAACACCATATATTTT. This sequence encodes CASSSHRTGRNTIYF.

This clone has a handful of counts. The chain employs TRBV27 and TRBJ2-1, with D perhaps matching TRBD1 (6 bases). The CDR3 has 14 residues. Trimming took 3 bases from V and 6 from J, leaving 12 bases between them. CDR1 and CDR2 from the germline V gene are MNHEY and SMNVEV (reference sequence). CDR3 in DNA: TGTGCCAGCAGTTTTGGGGGCGCAGGCAATGAGCAGTTCTTC. Amino acids: CASSFGGAGNEQFF.

The CDR3 nucleotides read TGTGCCAGCAGCTATGGGACAGTGGGCACTGAAGCTTTCTTT. This gives the protein CASSYGTVGTEAFF. V usage is TRBV7-6 and J usage is TRBJ1-1; 7 bases are a match to TRBD1. J lost 4 bases, V lost 4 bases, and 6 bases had no gene match. The germline gives CDR1 SGHVS, CDR2 FNYEAQ. The CDR3 sequence is 14 residues long. The complete variable domain, with remaining parts taken from reference TRBV7-6 and TRBJ1-1, reads GAGVSQSPRYKVTKRGQDVALRCDPISGHVSLYWYRQALGQGPEFLTYFNYEAQQDKSGLPNDRFSAERPEGSISTLTIQRTEQRDSAMYRCASSYGTVGTEAFFGQGTRLTVV.

This clone was found a few times. The J gene is TRBJ1-1, the V gene TRBV4-2; D gene ambiguous. Germline CDR1 and CDR2: LGHNA and YNFKEQ. V lost 5 bases and J lost 7, with 20 bases in between. This CDR3 spans 15 amino acids. Written as DNA, the CDR3 is TGTGCCAGCAGCACGGAGGGAGAGAGGAGGAATGAAGCTTTCTTT. It translates to CASSTEGERRNEAFF.

In its sample, this clone was seen a few times. The rearrangement links TRBV19 to TRBJ2-1, with D hard to call. The V gene lost 3 bases and the J gene lost 0 bases, with 9 bases spanning the gap. The CDR3 length is 15 residues. The V gene's germline CDR1 is LNHDA and CDR2 SQIVND (reference sequence). The CDR3 loop reads CASSMAHASYNEQFF. DNA for the CDR3: TGTGCCAGTAGTATGGCCCATGCCTCCTACAATGAGCAGTTCTTC.

This clone turned up a few times. The chain carries TRBV11-1 and TRBJ1-2, with TRBD1 matching over 8 bases. Trimming cost V 5 bases and J 4 bases; bases outside gene matches: 3. This CDR3 has 13 residues. Germline assignment: CDR1 SGHAT and CDR2 FQDESV (reference sequence). CDR3 in amino acids: CASSRDRIYGYTF. CDR3 bases: TGTGCCAGCAGCCGGGACAGGATCTATGGCTACACCTTC.

The CDR3 sequence is CASSLVPGMGYTF. Written as DNA, the CDR3 is TGTGCCAGCAGCTTGGTTCCCGGGATGGGCTACACCTTC. The genes are TRBV5-4 and TRBJ1-2; D is unclear. Trimming cost V 0 bases and J 8 bases, with 11 bases left between them. The germline gives CDR1 SGHNT, CDR2 YYREEE (reference sequence). This CDR3 contains 13 residues.

The chain carries TRBV4-3 and TRBJ2-2, with TRBD2 matching 12 bases. V shed 0 bases and J 6 bases; nucleotides not matched to a gene: 2. Germline lookup yields CDR1 LGHNA and CDR2 YSLEER. The CDR3 is 16 amino acids. CDR3 sequence reads: CASSQDLAGGAGELFF. For the CDR3, the DNA is TGCGCCAGCAGCCAAGATCTAGCGGGAGGGGCCGGGGAGCTGTTTTTT.

This chain's CDR3 is CASSPQRGTQKQFF. CDR3 DNA sequence: TGTGCCAGCTCACCACAAAGAGGAACCCAAAAGCAGTTCTTC. This chain joins TRBV18 and TRBJ2-1; D is ambiguous. The CDR3 consists of 14 residues. Germline CDR1 KGHSH, CDR2 LQKENI. Trimming took off 1 base at V and 11 bases at J, with 15 bases between the two ends.

Details on this clone: The final CDR3 position lacks the conserved phenylalanine or tryptophan, pointing to a likely read error. The limits of the CDR3 on the DNA are not certain, so only TCRdb's listed CDR3 is given. CDR3 region: CASSKVAGLAAVGL. The chain couples TRBV21-1 to TRBJ2-7; the D call in the table, TRBD2, was not verified against the DNA. TRBV21-1 is recorded as a pseudogene. The CDR3 has 14 residues if both end residues are counted.

DNA of the CDR3: TGCGCCAGCAGCCAAGATGTCGGTGAACCCGACTATGGCTACACCTTC. Its protein is CASSQDVGEPDYGYTF. The V and J genes are TRBV4-1 and TRBJ1-2; no clear D gene. Trimming cost V 0 bases and J 3 bases, with 14 bases left between them. Germline V gene lookup returns CDR1 MGHRA and CDR2 YSYEKL. This CDR3 is 16 amino acids long.